This T cell receptor beta chain was obtained from a study of T cells in Graves' hyperthyroidism and ophthalmopathy. Study background: Peripheral blood was obtained at initial diagnosis, preceding any treatment. Study results and limitations: Peripheral blood also featured most of the thyroid clonotypes expanded above 0.001.

In germline, CDR1 is DFQATT, CDR2 SNEGSKA (reference sequence). The CDR3 loop spans 15 amino acids. V was trimmed by 2 bases and J by 6 bases, leaving 19 bases between them. RNA transcripts provided the source from which TCR beta CDR3 regions were amplified. TCR CDR3 underwent first-round RT-PCR with the HTBI primer set. In TCRdb, the multiplex PCR reads were re-called with MiXCR into one record per CDR3 protein. The sample contains more than 500,000 distinct CDR3 sequences, roughly 15% of which appear only once. This clonotype was observed a few times. Antigen unknown. This sequence originates from a woman in her forties with Graves' ophthalmopathy. The source material was blood. J is TRBJ1-1 and V is TRBV20-1; D possibly corresponds to TRBD1 (5 bases). Here the CDR3 reads CSARSRQGGGAEAFF. CDR3 sequence (DNA): TGCAGTGCTAGAAGCAGACAAGGCGGAGGGGCTGAAGCTTTCTTT.